This T cell receptor beta chain was observed in a study of blood T cell repertoires in COVID-19 (dated by TCRdb to about 2020). General notes on the study: The collaborator samples originated in the United States, Italy and Spain and spanned the acute and convalescent phases of COVID-19. The repertoires were released in a freely available public database meant as a resource for research on the immune response to SARS-CoV-2. Where available, HLA class I and class II types were taken from metadata supplied by the sample provider and were not determined by assay-based typing. The samples were drawn from two sources: the first 160 participants of the ongoing ImmuneRACE study, and 950 to 1,500 subjects contributed by 6 global collaborators. Subjects who had been exposed to COVID-19, were actively infected with it, or had recovered from it provided the deeply sampled blood TCRbeta repertoires that made up the dataset. The material from the prospective study consisted of cDNA or gDNA derived from T cells, B-cell-depleted T cells, or PBMCs. The sample metadata nearly always contained a de-identified subject ID, COVID-19 status, age in years and sex.

From its cysteine to its phenylalanine, the CDR3 spans 13 amino acids. The CDR3 DNA has 39 bases and is translated from base 1. V is cut by 7 bases and J by 4 bases, and the space between the germline ends is 13 bases. The CDR1 and CDR2 encoded by the germline V gene are MNHEY and SVGEGT. TCRbeta CDR3 regions were amplified from genomic DNA using the immunoSEQ Assay, a bias-controlled multiplex PCR. The original methods were these. Nucleated cell counts per sample were estimated from amplification of reference gene primers within the assay. To quantify the absolute abundance of each unique TCRbeta CDR3 rearrangement, sequence reads were collapsed and filtered. For each sample, productive Simpson clonality was calculated by taking the square root of Simpson's diversity index across productive rearrangements. TCRdb mirrors the immuneACCESS table, restricted to in-frame sequences. Some clones are absent from its copies; in checked studies, under half trace to an unresolved V gene, and the reason for the others is unknown. D and trimming come from the DNA, and the V and J calls and clone size come from that table. The sample table lists about 80,000 clones, 60% to 80% of them with a count of one. The leading ten clones occupy more than 35% of the sample.

Overall study outcomes, separate from this receptor: The quantity of clinical and demographic metadata differed by source and by participant and was supplied without curation.

One collaborating source in Seattle enrolled patients while the patients were actively infected and followed the patients over time throughout the course of disease. Whole blood was collected in K2EDTA tubes by collaborating institutions according to the institutions' own protocols. For TCRbeta analysis, collaborators shipped samples as frozen whole blood, isolated PBMCs, or DNA extracted from either of those sample types. A word on this clone: What this receptor recognizes is not known. No much larger clone exists at a distance of one base, and base qualities are not known.

The sample consisted of peripheral blood. Recombination linked TRBV6-2 or TRBV6-3 to TRBJ1-2, with a weak D call of TRBD1 (6 bases match). This receptor was identified in a man aged 55 to 70 with COVID-19, enrolled during active disease. The DNA sequence reads TGTGCCAGCACCCCGGGACACCCCTATGGCTACACCTTC. This sequence encodes CASTPGHPYGYTF.